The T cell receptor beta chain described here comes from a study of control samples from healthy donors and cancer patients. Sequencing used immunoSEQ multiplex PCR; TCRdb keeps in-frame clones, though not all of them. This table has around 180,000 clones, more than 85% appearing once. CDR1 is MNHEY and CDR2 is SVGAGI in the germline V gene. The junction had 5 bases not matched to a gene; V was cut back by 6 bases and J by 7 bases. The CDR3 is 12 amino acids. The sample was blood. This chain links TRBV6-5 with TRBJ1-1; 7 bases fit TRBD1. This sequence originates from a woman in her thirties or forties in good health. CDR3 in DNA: TGTGCCAGCAGGAACAGGGGAATTGAAGCTTTCTTT. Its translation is CASRNRGIEAFF.